The 11 T cell receptor beta chains reported below all come from one sample, sequenced in a study of cytomegalovirus exposure and HLA in healthy donors. Here immunoSEQ multiplex PCR was the method, and the copy in TCRdb shows in-frame clones only, minus some. Counted here are 300,000 to 450,000 clones, around 86% occurring once; the ten biggest clones make up 0.83%. The specimen was PBMCs. Source of these receptors: a woman aged 18 to 35 in good health and CMV-seronegative.

This chain connects TRBV27 to TRBJ2-2; 10 bases match TRBD2. This CDR3 contains 15 residues. CDR1 is MNHEY, CDR2 SMNVEV, per germline (reference sequence). Trimming removed 2 bases from V and 4 bases from J; junction bases left unmatched: 1. Written as DNA, the CDR3 is TGTGCCAGCAGTTTAATAGCGGGGGGCACCGGGGAGCTGTTTTTT. It codes for CASSLIAGGTGELFF.

The V call is TRBV11-2, the J call TRBJ1-1, with D possibly matching TRBD1 (5 bases). The CDR3 consists of 15 residues. CDR1 SGHAT and CDR2 FQNNGV come from the germline V gene. V was pared by 1 base and J by 0 bases, with 9 bases between. CDR3 protein: CASSLVGQLNTEAFF. The CDR3 DNA reads TGTGCCAGCAGCTTAGTGGGGCAGTTGAACACTGAAGCTTTCTTT.

This chain connects TRBV4-2 to TRBJ1-6, with 7 bases aligning to TRBD1. The CDR3 loop spans 15 amino acids. From germline, CDR1 is LGHNA and CDR2 YNFKEQ. V shed 5 bases and J 7 bases; nucleotides not matched to a gene: 8. The CDR3 nucleotides read TGTGCCAGCAGCGATACAGGGGTACCGAATTCACCCCTCCACTTT. Translation: CASSDTGVPNSPLHF.

The chain links TRBV9 to TRBJ2-1; the match to TRBD2 covers 8 bases. The CDR3 loop spans 16 amino acids. V shed 3 bases and J 2 bases; nucleotides not matched to a gene: 7. The germline gives CDR1 SGDLS, CDR2 YYNGEE. The CDR3 is CASSALWREAYNEQFF. The DNA for the CDR3 is TGTGCCAGCAGCGCCCTCTGGCGGGAGGCCTACAATGAGCAGTTCTTC.

The chain has TRBV7-9 and TRBJ2-5; 9 bases align to TRBD2. This CDR3 region has 15 residues. V dropped 3 bases and J dropped 3; count of bases not matched to a gene: 5. Germline-derived CDR1 and CDR2 are SEHNR and FQNEAQ (reference sequence). CDR3 in amino acids: CASSFTSGLKETQYF. For the CDR3, the DNA is TGTGCCAGCAGCTTTACTAGCGGGCTTAAAGAGACCCAGTACTTC.

The genes are TRBV30 and TRBJ2-7; maybe TRBD1 (6 bases). This CDR3 spans 14 amino acids. Germline V CDR1 and CDR2: GTSNPN, SVGIG (reference sequence). V lost 2 bases and J 2 bases, leaving 13 bases between the germline ends. The CDR3 DNA reads TGTGCCTGGAGTAGGACAGTTGGCCCCTACGAGCAGTACTTC. Protein sequence: CAWSRTVGPYEQYF.

This chain links TRBV6-5 with TRBJ1-2; 9 nucleotides align to TRBD1. This CDR3 region has 14 residues. Trimming at V came to 8 bases and at J to 1 base, leaving 5 bases not matched to a gene. The germline CDR1 and CDR2 sequences are MNHEY and SVGAGI. CDR3 region: CASGGTGYNYGYTF. The CDR3 region has the DNA TGTGCCAGCGGAGGGACAGGGTATAACTATGGCTACACCTTC.

The J gene is TRBJ2-7, the V gene TRBV6-1; 7 bases are shared with TRBD2. This CDR3 has 15 amino acids. J was trimmed by 3 bases and V by 6 bases; bases with no gene match: 11. Germline V gene data show CDR1 as MNHNS and CDR2 as SASEGT. CDR3 nucleotide sequence: TGTGCCAGCAGCATGGGTAGGGAGGGGTACTACGAGCAGTACTTC. It specifies CASSMGREGYYEQYF.

The chain employs TRBV6-1 and TRBJ1-6, with 7 bases identical to TRBD1. CDR3 length equals 15 residues. Germline CDR1 is MNHNS and CDR2 is SASEGT. The junction had 3 bases not matched to a gene; V was cut back by 4 bases and J by 3 bases. The CDR3 nucleotides are TGTGCCAGCAGTGCGGACAGGAGCTATAATTCACCCCTCCACTTT. This codes for CASSADRSYNSPLHF.

J is TRBJ2-4 and V is TRBV27; 8 bases agree with TRBD2. J was trimmed by 3 bases and V by 2 bases; bases with no gene match: 0. The germline gives CDR1 MNHEY, CDR2 SMNVEV (reference sequence). The CDR3 is 14 amino acids. CDR3: CASSLRGGKNIQYF. CDR3 nucleotides: TGTGCCAGCAGTTTACGGGGGGGCAAAAACATTCAGTACTTC.

The chain joins TRBV30 to TRBJ2-7, with D possibly being TRBD2 (6 bases). With 1 base removed from V and 7 bases from J, the gap between germline ends came to 14 bases. This CDR3 has 13 amino acids. Per the germline V gene, CDR1 is GTSNPN and CDR2 is SVGIG (reference sequence). The CDR3 DNA sequence: TGTGCCTGGAGTGGGGGAGGACGCACTGAGCAGTACTTC. Its protein product is CAWSGGGRTEQYF.